This T cell receptor (beta chain) stems from a study of CD8 T cells in ankylosing spondylitis. The TCR beta libraries were generated through quantitative 5'-RACE incorporating molecular barcodes. TCRdb re-derived calls from the 5' RACE reads in MiXCR, one entry per CDR3 protein. This table holds fewer than 250,000 distinct CDR3 sequences, 20% to 30% found once. General study results and limits: Seven to nine highly homologous variants made up a TCR beta motif that seemed to typify ankylosing spondylitis blood. Certain motif variants had earlier appeared in reactive arthritis synovial fluid and blood.

This clonotype was picked up many times. Its antigen remains unknown. Input material: blood, either unsorted or a sorted T cell fraction (not recorded which). The receptor comes from a male donor with ankylosing spondylitis or in good health (not recorded which).

The CDR3 DNA reads as TGTGCCAGCTCACCAATCAGGGGGACTGAAGCTTTCTTT. It specifies CASSPIRGTEAFF. The chain uses TRBV18 and TRBJ1-1, with 7 bases lining up with TRBD1. The CDR3 loop spans 13 amino acids. Trimming took 2 bases from V and 5 from J; bases not matched to a gene: 2. Germline values: CDR1 KGHSH, CDR2 LQKENI.